This is a list of T cell receptor beta chains from one sample in a study of vaccination effects on CD4 cells after COVID-19. The repertoire was sequenced with immunoSEQ multiplex PCR; TCRdb's copy has only in-frame clones and lacks some. The table has roughly 15,000 clones, 76% seen once. For these receptors, no antigen is known. The sequences come from CD4+ T cells from PBMCs cultured with HCoV-229E spike peptides, collected before COVID-19 vaccination. The receptors here all came from a human donor who received a COVID-19 vaccine. The CDR3 runs from the conserved cysteine through the conserved F or W.

j_call v_call cdr3_aa
TRBJ2-7 TRBV25-1 CASSATRVLLSEQYF
TRBJ1-2 TRBV6-5 CASTRTGTPGGYTF
TRBJ2-2 TRBV4-2 CASSQGGTNTGELFF
TRBJ2-3 TRBV15 CATSTLGSHTDTQYF
TRBJ2-7 TRBV20-1 CSAAGGREQYF
TRBJ2-5 TRBV5-4 CASSLEGAGETQYF
TRBJ1-2 TRBV28 CASSLVPGGGYTF
TRBJ2-1 TRBV18 CASSPGTASYNEQFF
TRBJ1-2 TRBV12-3/TRBV12-4 CASSLGGSYGYTF
TRBJ2-7 TRBV19 CASSKEQTGVYEQYF
TRBJ1-6 TRBV2 CASSVDRSYNSPLHF
TRBJ2-3 TRBV7-3 CASSFSGGIYSSTDTQYF
TRBJ1-6 TRBV6-2/TRBV6-3 CASSDGQGLSSPLHF
TRBJ1-6 TRBV3-1/TRBV3-2 CASSRTGQYSPLHF
TRBJ1-6 TRBV6-5 CASSYRQGFRNSPLHF
TRBJ2-2 TRBV29-1 CSVEVGGANTGELFF
TRBJ2-3 TRBV5-1 CASSLWLAGAGDTQYF
TRBJ1-2 TRBV14 CASSQVGRSYIF
TRBJ1-3 TRBV30 CAWSEAGLNTIYF
TRBJ1-6 TRBV6-2/TRBV6-3 CASSTGQGLRPLHF
TRBJ1-6 TRBV30 CAWARQENSPLHF
TRBJ1-2 TRBV19 CASTLGGHGYTF
TRBJ1-2 TRBV29-1 CSVFQGGYTF
TRBJ1-4 TRBV19 CASSILSGNNEKLFF